This TCR beta chain is from a study of Graves' ophthalmopathy and Graves' hyperthyroidism. The study amplified TCR beta CDR3 regions using RNA transcripts. Second-round multiplex PCR followed a first-round RT-PCR using HTBI primers. TCRdb redid the calling of the multiplex PCR reads with MiXCR, one entry per CDR3 protein. This sample yields around 1.1 million distinct CDR3 sequences, of which around a third are seen a single time; 8.5% to 14% belongs to the top ten. In this sample, this clonotype turned up a few times. Germline V gives CDR1 LGHNA, CDR2 YNFKEQ. Trimming shortened V by 0 bases and J by 5 bases, and 8 bases separated the two germline ends. CDR3 length equals 14 residues.

The receptor comes from an adult man with Graves' hyperthyroidism. V gene TRBV4-2 combines with J gene TRBJ1-5; no clear D. What was sequenced was peripheral blood or thyroid tissue (not recorded which). The CDR3 sequence: CASSQEIGDQPQHF. In nucleotides, the CDR3 is TGTGCCAGCAGCCAAGAAATAGGAGATCAGCCCCAGCATTTT.